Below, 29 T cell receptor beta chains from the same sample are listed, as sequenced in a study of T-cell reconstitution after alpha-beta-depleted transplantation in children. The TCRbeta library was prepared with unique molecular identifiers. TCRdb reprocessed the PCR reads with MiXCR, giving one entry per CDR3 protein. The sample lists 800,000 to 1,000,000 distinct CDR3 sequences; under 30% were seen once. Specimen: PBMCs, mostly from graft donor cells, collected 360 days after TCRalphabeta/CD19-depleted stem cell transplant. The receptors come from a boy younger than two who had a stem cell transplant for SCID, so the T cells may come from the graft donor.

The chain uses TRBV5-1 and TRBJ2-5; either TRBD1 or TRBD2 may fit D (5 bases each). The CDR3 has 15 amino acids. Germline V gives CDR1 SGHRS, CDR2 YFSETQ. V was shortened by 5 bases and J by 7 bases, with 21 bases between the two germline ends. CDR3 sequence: CASRGDLDPRGTQYF. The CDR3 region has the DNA TGCGCCAGCAGAGGGGATCTGGATCCCCGGGGGACCCAGTACTTC.

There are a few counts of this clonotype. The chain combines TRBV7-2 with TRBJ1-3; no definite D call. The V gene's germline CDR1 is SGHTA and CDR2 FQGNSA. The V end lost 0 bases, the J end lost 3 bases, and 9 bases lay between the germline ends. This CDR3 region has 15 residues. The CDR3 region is CASSLAPSFGNTIYF. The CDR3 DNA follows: TGTGCCAGCAGCTTAGCGCCCAGTTTTGGAAACACCATATATTTT.

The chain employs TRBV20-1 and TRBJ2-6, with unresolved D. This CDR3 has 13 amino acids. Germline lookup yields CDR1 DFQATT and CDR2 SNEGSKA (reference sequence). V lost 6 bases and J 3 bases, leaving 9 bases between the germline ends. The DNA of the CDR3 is TGCAGTGCCAGACGTGGTGGGGCCAACGTCCTGACTTTC. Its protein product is CSARRGGANVLTF.

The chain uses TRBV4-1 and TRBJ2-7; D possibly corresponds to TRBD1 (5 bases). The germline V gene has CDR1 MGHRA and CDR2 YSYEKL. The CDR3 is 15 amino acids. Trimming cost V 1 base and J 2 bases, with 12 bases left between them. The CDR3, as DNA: TGCGCCAGCAGCCAAGGCAAGGGGCTAACCTACGAGCAGTACTTC. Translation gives CASSQGKGLTYEQYF.

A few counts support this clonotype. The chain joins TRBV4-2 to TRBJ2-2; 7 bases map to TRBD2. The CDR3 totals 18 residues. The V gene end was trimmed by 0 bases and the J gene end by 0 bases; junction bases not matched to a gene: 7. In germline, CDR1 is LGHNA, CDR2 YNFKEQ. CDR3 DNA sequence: TGTGCCAGCAGCCAAGACCCAGCGGGGCCACCGAACACCGGGGAGCTGTTTTTT. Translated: CASSQDPAGPPNTGELFF.

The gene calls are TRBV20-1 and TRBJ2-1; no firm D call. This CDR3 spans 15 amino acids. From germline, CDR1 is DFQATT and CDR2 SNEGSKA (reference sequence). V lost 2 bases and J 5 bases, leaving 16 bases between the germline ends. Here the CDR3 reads CSARTTNAFHNEQFF. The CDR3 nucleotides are TGCAGTGCTAGAACCACTAATGCCTTCCACAATGAGCAGTTCTTC.

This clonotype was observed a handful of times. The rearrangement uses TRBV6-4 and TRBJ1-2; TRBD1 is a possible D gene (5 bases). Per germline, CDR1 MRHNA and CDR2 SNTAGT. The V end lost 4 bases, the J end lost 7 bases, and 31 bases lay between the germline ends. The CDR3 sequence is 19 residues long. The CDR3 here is CASSALGRGTAQSAAGYTF. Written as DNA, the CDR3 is TGTGCCAGCAGTGCTCTCGGGCGGGGGACGGCCCAATCCGCTGCTGGCTACACCTTC.

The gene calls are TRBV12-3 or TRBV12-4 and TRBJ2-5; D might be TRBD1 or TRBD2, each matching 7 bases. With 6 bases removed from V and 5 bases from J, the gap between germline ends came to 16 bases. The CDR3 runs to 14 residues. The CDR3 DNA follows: TGTGCCAGCAGCCATCGACAGGGAGGGGAGACCCAGTACTTC. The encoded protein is CASSHRQGGETQYF.

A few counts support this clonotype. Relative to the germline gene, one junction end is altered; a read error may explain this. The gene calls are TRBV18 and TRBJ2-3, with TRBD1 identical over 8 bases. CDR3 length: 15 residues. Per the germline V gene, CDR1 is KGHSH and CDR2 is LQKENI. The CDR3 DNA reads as TGTGCCAGCTCACCACGGGCAGGGGGCACGGATACGCAGTATTTT. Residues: CASSPRAGGTDTQYF.

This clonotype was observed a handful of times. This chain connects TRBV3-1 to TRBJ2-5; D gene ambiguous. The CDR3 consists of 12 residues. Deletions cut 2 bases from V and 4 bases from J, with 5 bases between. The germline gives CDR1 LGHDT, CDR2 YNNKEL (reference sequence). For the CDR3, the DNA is TGTGCCAGCAGCCAATCGAGAGAGACCCAGTACTTC. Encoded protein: CASSQSRETQYF.

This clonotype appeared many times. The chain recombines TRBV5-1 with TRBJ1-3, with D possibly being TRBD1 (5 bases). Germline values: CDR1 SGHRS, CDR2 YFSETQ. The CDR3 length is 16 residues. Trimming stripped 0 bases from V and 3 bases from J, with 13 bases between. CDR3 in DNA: TGCGCCAGCAGCTTGGAGTGGGGACCACTTGGAAACACCATATATTTT. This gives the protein CASSLEWGPLGNTIYF.

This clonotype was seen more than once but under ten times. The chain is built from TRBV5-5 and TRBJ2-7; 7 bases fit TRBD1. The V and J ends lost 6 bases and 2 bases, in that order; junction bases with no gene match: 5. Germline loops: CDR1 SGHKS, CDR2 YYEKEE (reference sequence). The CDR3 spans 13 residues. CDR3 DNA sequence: TGTGCCAGCACCGTACAGGGGACCTACGAGCAGTACTTC. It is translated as CASTVQGTYEQYF. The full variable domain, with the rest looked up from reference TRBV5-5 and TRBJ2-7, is DAGVTQSPTHLIKTRGQQVTLRCSPISGHKSVSWYQQVLGQGPQFIFQYYEKEERGRGNFPDRFSARQFPNYSSELNVNALLLGDSALYLCASTVQGTYEQYFGPGTRLTVT.

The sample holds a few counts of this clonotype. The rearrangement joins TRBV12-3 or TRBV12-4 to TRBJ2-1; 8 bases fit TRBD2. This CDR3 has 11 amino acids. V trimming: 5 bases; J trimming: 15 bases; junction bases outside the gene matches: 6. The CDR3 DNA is TGTGCCAGCAGTCCGGGACTAGTTAGGTTCTTC. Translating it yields CASSPGLVRFF.

The CDR3 sequence: CASSLLGTKRGLGNEQFF. DNA for the CDR3: TGTGCCAGCAGCCTCCTGGGCACTAAGCGGGGTCTGGGGAATGAGCAGTTCTTC. The chain carries TRBV4-2 and TRBJ2-1, with 7 bases fitting TRBD2. CDR1 is LGHNA, CDR2 YNFKEQ, per germline. Trimming at V came to 4 bases and at J to 7 bases, leaving 19 bases not matched to a gene. CDR3 size: 18 residues.

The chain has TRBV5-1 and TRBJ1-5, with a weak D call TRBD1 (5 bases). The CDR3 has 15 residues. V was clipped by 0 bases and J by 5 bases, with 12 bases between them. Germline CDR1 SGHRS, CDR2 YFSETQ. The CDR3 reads CASSLAPGMDQPQHF. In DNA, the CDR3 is TGCGCCAGCAGCTTGGCCCCAGGGATGGATCAGCCCCAGCATTTT.

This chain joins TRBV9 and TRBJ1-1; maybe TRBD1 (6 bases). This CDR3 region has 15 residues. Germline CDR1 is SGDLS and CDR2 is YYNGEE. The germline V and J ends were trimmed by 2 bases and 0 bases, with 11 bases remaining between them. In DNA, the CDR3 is TGTGCCAGCAGCGTTAGACAGGATTTGAACACTGAAGCTTTCTTT. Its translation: CASSVRQDLNTEAFF.

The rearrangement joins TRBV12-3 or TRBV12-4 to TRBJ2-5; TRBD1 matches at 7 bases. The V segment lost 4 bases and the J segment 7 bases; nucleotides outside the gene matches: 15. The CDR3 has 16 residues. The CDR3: CASSSRGQISRGTQYF. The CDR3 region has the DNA TGTGCCAGCAGTTCCCGGGGACAGATAAGCCGAGGGACCCAGTACTTC.

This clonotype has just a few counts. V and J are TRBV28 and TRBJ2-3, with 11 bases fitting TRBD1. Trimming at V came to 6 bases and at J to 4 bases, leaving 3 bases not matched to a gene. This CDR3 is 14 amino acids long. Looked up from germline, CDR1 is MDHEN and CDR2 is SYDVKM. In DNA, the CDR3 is TGTGCCAGCAGCCGGGACAGGGGGTCAGATACGCAGTATTTT. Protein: CASSRDRGSDTQYF.

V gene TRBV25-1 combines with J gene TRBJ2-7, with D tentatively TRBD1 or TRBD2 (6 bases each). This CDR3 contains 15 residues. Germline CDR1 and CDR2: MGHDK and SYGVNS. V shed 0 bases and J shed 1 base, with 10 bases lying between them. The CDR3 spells CASSEYGGLSYEQYF. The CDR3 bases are TGTGCCAGCAGTGAATACGGGGGCCTATCCTACGAGCAGTACTTC.

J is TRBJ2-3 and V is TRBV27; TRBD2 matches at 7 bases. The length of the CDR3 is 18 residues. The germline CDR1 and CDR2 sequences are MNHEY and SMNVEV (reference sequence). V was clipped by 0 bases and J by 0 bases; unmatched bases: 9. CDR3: CASSLSSSGGSSTDTQYF. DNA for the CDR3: TGTGCCAGCAGTTTATCTTCTAGCGGCGGCTCTAGCACAGATACGCAGTATTTT.

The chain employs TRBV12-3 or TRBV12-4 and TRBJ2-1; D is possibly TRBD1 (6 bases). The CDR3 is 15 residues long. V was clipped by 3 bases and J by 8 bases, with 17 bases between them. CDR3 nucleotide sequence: TGTGCCAGCAGTTTCGGGCGAGGACAGTTCGATGAGCAGTTCTTC. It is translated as CASSFGRGQFDEQFF.

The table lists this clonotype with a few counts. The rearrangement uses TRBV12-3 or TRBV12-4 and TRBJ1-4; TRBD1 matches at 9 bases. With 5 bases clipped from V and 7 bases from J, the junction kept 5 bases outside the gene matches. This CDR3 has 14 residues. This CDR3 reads CASSARDRAEKLFF. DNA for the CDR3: TGTGCCAGCAGTGCCCGGGACAGGGCTGAAAAACTGTTTTTT.

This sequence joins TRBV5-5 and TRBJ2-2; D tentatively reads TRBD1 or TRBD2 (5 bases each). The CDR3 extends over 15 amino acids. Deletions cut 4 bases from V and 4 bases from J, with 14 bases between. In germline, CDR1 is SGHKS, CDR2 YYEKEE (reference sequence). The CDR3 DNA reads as TGTGCCAGCAGCGGGCGGGCAGGGTCCACCGGGGAGCTGTTTTTT. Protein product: CASSGRAGSTGELFF.

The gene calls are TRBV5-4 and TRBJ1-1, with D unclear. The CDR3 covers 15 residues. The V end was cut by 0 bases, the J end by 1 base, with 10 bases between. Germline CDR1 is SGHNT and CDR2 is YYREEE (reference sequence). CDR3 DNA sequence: TGTGCCAGCAGCTTGGGTCTCGGCAGGAACACTGAAGCTTTCTTT. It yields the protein CASSLGLGRNTEAFF. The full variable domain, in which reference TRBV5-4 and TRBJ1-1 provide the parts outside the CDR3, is ETGVTQSPTHLIKTRGQQVTLRCSSQSGHNTVSWYQQALGQGPQFIFQYYREEENGRGNFPPRFSGLQFPNYSSELNVNALELDDSALYLCASSLGLGRNTEAFFGQGTRLTVV.

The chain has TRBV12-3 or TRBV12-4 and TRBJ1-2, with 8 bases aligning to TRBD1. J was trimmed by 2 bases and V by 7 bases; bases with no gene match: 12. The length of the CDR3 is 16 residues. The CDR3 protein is CASTLPGTGGNYGYTF. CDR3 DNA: TGTGCCAGCACCCTCCCAGGGACAGGAGGGAACTATGGCTACACCTTC.

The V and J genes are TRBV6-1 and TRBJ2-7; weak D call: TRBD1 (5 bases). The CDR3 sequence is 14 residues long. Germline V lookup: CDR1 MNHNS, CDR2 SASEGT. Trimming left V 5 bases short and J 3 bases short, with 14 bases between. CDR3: CASSQPGFHYEQYF. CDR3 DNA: TGTGCCAGCAGTCAACCAGGGTTTCACTACGAGCAGTACTTC.

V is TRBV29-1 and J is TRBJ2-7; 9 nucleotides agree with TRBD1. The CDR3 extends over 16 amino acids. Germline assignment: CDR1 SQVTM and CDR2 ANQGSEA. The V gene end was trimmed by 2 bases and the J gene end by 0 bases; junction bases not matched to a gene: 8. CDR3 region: CSVEKGRGQGSYEQYF. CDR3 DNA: TGCAGCGTTGAAAAAGGACGGGGACAGGGCTCCTACGAGCAGTACTTC.

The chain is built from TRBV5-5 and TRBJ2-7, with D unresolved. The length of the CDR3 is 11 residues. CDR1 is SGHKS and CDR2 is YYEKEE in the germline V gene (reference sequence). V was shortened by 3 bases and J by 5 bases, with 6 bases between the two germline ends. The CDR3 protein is CASSSLNEQYF. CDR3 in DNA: TGTGCCAGCAGCTCCCTCAACGAGCAGTACTTC.

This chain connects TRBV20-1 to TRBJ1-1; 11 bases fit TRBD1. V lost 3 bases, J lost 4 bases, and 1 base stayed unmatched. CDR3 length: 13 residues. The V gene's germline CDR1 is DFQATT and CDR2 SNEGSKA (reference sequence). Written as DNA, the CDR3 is TGCAGTGCTAGTGGGACAGGGGGCACTGAAGCTTTCTTT. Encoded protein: CSASGTGGTEAFF.